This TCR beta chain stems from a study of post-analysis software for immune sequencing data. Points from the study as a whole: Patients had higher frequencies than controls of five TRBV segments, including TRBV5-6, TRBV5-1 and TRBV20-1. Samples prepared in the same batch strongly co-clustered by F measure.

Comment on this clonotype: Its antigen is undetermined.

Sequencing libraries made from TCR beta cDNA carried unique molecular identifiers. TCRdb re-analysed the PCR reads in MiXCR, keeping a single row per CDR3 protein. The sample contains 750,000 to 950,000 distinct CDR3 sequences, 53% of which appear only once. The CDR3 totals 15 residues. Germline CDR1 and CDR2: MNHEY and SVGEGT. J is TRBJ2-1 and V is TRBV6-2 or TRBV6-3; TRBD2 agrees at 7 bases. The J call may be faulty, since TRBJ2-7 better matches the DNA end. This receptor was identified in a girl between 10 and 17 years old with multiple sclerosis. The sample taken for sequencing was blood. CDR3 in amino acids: CASSYFGGGYNEQYF. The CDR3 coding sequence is TGTGCCAGCAGTTACTTTGGCGGGGGTTACAATGAGCAGTACTTC.